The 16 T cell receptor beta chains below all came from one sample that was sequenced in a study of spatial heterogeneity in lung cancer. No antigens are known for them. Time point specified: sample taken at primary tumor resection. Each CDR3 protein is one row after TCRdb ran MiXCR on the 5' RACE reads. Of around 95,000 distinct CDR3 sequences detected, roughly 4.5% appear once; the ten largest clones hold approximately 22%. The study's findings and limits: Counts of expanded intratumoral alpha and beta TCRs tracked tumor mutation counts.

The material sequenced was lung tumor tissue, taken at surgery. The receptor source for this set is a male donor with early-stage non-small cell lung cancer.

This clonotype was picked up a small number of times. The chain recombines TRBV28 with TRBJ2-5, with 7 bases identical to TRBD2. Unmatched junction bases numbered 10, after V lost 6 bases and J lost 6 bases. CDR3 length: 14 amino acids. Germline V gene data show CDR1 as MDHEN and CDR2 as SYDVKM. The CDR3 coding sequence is TGTGCCAGCAGAGCAGCGGGATTAATAAAGACCCAGTACTTC. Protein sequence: CASRAAGLIKTQYF.

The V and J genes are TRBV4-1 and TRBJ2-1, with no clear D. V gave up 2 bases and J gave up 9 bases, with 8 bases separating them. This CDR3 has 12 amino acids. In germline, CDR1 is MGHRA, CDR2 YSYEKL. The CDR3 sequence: CASSQLGIEQFF. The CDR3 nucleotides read TGCGCCAGCAGCCAACTAGGAATTGAGCAGTTCTTC.

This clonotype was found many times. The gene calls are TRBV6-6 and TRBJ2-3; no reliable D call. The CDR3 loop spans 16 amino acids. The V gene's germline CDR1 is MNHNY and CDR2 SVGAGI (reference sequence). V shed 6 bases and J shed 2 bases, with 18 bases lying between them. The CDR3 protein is CASRMRFGELTDTQYF. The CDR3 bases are TGTGCCAGCAGAATGCGGTTTGGGGAACTCACAGATACGCAGTATTTT.

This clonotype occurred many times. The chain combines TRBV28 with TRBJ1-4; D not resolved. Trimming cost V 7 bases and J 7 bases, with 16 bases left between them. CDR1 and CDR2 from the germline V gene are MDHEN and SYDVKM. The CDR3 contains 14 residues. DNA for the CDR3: TGTGCCAGCACCGAAGTCGGGTTTGGTGAAAAACTGTTTTTT. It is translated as CASTEVGFGEKLFF.

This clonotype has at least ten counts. In DNA, the CDR3 is TGTGCCAGCAACCGGGACATCAATGAGCAGTTCTTC. The encoded protein is CASNRDINEQFF. The genes are TRBV7-2 and TRBJ2-1; D might be TRBD1 (6 bases). Looked up from germline, CDR1 is SGHTA and CDR2 is FQGNSA. V gave up 7 bases and J gave up 6 bases, with 10 bases separating them. CDR3 length: 12 residues.

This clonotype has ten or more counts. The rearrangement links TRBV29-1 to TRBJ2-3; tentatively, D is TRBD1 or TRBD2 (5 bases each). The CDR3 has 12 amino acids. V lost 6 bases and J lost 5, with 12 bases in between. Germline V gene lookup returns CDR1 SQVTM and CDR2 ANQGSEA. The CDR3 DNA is TGCAGCGTGGGGGAAACGCAAGATACGCAGTATTTT. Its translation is CSVGETQDTQYF.

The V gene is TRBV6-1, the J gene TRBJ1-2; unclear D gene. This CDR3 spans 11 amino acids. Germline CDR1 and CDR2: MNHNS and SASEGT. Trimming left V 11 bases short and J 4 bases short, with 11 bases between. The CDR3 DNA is TGTGCCGGCGGATTAGGCTATGGCTACACCTTC. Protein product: CAGGLGYGYTF.

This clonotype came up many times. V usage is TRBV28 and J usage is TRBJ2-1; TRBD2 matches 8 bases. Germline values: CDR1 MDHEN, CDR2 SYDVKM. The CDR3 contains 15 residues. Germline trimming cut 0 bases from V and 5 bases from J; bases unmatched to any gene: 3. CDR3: CASSLWGGRNNEQFF. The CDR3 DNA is TGTGCCAGCAGTTTATGGGGCGGGAGGAACAATGAGCAGTTCTTC. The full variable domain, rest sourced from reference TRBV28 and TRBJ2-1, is DVKVTQSSRYLVKRTGEKVFLECVQDMDHENMFWYRQDPGLGLRLIYFSYDVKMKEKGDIPEGYSVSREKKERFSLILESASTNQTSMYLCASSLWGGRNNEQFFGPGTRLTVL.

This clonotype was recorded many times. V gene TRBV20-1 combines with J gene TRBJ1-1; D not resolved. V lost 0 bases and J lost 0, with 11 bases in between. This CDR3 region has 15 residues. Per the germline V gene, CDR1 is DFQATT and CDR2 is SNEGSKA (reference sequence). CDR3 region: CSARDLKVMNTEAFF. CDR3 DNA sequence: TGCAGTGCTAGAGATCTGAAGGTCATGAACACTGAAGCTTTCTTT.

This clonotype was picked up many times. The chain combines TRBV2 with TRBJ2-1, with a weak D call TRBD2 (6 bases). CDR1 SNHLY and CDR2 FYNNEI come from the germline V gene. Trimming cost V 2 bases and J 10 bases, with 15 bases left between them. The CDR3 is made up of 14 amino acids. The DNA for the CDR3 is TGTGCCAGCAGTGAATTAGGGCTAGCGTACGAGCAGTTCTTC. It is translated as CASSELGLAYEQFF.

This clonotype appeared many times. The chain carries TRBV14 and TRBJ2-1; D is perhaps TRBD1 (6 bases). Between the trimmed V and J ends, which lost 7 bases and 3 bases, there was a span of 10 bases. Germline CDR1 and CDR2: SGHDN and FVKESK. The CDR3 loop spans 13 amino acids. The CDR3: CASTTGNYNEQFF. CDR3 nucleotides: TGTGCCAGCACTACAGGGAACTACAATGAGCAGTTCTTC.

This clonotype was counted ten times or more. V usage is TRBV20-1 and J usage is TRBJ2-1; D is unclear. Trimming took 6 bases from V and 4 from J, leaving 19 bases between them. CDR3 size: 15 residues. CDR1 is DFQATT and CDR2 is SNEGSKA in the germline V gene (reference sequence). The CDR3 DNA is TGCAGTGCGCTAGACTCGAGATGGGTTTACAATGAGCAGTTCTTC. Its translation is CSALDSRWVYNEQFF.

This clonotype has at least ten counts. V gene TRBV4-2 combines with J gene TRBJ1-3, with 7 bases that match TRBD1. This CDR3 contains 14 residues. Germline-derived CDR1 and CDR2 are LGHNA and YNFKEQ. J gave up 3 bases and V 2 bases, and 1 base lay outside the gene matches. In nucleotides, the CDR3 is TGTGCCAGCAGCCAACAGGGGGTTGGAAACACCATATATTTT. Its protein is CASSQQGVGNTIYF.

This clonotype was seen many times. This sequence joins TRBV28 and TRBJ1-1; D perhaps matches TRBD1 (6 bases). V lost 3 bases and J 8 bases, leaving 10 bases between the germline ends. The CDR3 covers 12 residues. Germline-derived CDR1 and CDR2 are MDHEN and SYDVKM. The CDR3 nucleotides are TGTGCCAGCAGTTTCGTGGGGGCGGAAGCTTTCTTT. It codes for CASSFVGAEAFF. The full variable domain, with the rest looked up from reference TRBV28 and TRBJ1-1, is DVKVTQSSRYLVKRTGEKVFLECVQDMDHENMFWYRQDPGLGLRLIYFSYDVKMKEKGDIPEGYSVSREKKERFSLILESASTNQTSMYLCASSFVGAEAFFGQGTRLTVV.

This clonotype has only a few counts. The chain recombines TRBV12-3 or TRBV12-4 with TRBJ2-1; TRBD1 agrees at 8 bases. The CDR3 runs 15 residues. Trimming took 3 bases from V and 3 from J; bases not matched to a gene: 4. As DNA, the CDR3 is TGTGCCAGCAGTTTTGGACAGGGCCACTACAATGAGCAGTTCTTC. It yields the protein CASSFGQGHYNEQFF.

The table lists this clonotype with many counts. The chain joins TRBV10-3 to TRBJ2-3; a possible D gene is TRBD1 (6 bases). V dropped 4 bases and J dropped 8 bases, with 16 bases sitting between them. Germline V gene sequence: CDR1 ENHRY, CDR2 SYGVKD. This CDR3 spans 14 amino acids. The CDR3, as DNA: TGTGCCATCAGTGTAAACGAAGAAGGGGGTACGCAGTATTTT. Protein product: CAISVNEEGGTQYF.